Sequencing of this T cell receptor (beta chain) was carried out in a study of blood T cell repertoires in COVID-19. Germline V CDR1 and CDR2: LNHDA, SQIVND (reference sequence). CDR3 length equals 13 residues. The V end was cut by 2 bases, the J end by 4 bases, with 6 bases between. The assay was immunoSEQ multiplex PCR, and TCRdb's table has in-frame clones only and misses some. The table lists around 200,000 clones, about 85% of them singletons, with approximately 19% in the top ten. This TCR was sampled from a man between 40 and 49 years old who had recovered from COVID-19. The source material was PBMCs or T cells enriched from blood (not recorded which). The chain combines TRBV19 with TRBJ2-1, with D possibly being TRBD1 (6 bases). CDR3 coding DNA: TGTGCCAGTAGTATACAGGGGTACAATGAGCAGTTCTTC. Amino acid sequence: CASSIQGYNEQFF. Full variable domain (rest looked up from reference TRBV19 and TRBJ2-1): DGGITQSPKYLFRKEGQNVTLSCEQNLNHDAMYWYRQDPGQGLRLIYYSQIVNDFQKGDIAEGYSVSREKKESFPLTVTSAQKNPTAFYLCASSIQGYNEQFFGPGTRLTVL.